The 2 T cell receptor beta chains below were found in one sample sequenced in a study of blood T cell repertoires in COVID-19 (TCRdb year 2020). Library construction relied on the immunoSEQ multiplex PCR assay. TCRdb holds this immuneACCESS table with in-frame rearrangements only. Some clones are missing; in checked studies, unresolved V genes explain under half, and the rest has no known cause. In this sample the table shows fewer than 200,000 clones, about 83% of which occur a single time. About 0.95% of the sample rests with the top ten. The specimen sequenced was peripheral blood. The origin of the receptors is a woman aged 18 to 35 who had recovered from COVID-19.

The chain couples TRBV11-2 to TRBJ2-1; 7 positions agree with TRBD2. Germline trimming cut 4 bases from V and 7 bases from J; bases unmatched to any gene: 10. The germline V gene has CDR1 SGHAT and CDR2 FQNNGV. The CDR3 totals 15 residues. Written as DNA, the CDR3 is TGTGCCAGCAGCTCCACGGCGGGGGTCTCAAATGAGCAGTTCTTC. As protein: CASSSTAGVSNEQFF.

The chain recombines TRBV4-3 with TRBJ1-5; no firm D call. V was clipped by 5 bases and J by 4 bases, with 12 bases between them. Per germline, CDR1 LGHNA and CDR2 YSLEER. This CDR3 contains 14 residues. CDR3 region: CASSEDGENQPQHF. Written as DNA, the CDR3 is TGCGCCAGCAGCGAGGACGGGGAAAATCAGCCCCAGCATTTT.